This is a list of T cell receptor beta chains from one sample in a study of vaccination effects on CD4 cells after COVID-19. The antigens of these receptors remain unknown. The table came from immunoSEQ multiplex PCR; TCRdb's copy has only in-frame clones and leaves some out. The table includes approximately 13,000 clones, over 60% detected once. The sample here was CD4+ T cells from PBMCs cultured with SARS-CoV-2 spike peptides, taken after COVID-19 vaccination. These receptors were taken from a human donor who received a COVID-19 vaccine. Each CDR3 is given with its conserved first and last residue. Fields, in order: J gene, D gene, V gene, clone size, CDR3 protein, CDR3 DNA. The D gene is left open where the match is weak. Expanded clones are given a class, and other clones once, few, many or no size at all.

TRBJ2-7	NA	TRBV6-5	NA	CASSRTGTPPYEQYF	TGTGCCAGCAGCCGTACCGGGACTCCTCCCTACGAGCAGTACTTC
TRBJ2-6	NA	TRBV5-3	once	CARSPGTVLKGANVLTF	TGTGCCAGAAGCCCCGGGACTGTTCTTAAGGGGGCCAACGTCCTGACTTTC
TRBJ2-3	TRBD1	TRBV28	NA	CASSPPTGLTDTQYF	TGTGCCAGCAGTCCCCCGACAGGGTTAACAGATACGCAGTATTTT
TRBJ2-1	NA	TRBV29-1	medium-sized	CSPITYREVGHNEQFF	TGCAGCCCGATAACGTACAGGGAAGTGGGGCACAATGAGCAGTTCTTC
TRBJ1-5	TRBD1	TRBV28	NA	CASSSRGGNQPQHF	TGTGCCAGCAGTTCCAGGGGGGGGAATCAGCCCCAGCATTTT
TRBJ2-1	NA	TRBV7-3	NA	CASSLGKGTSTYNEQFF	TGTGCCAGCAGCTTAGGTAAAGGGACTTCTACCTACAATGAGCAGTTCTTC
TRBJ1-6	NA	TRBV28	NA	CASSFPGNSPLHF	TGTGCCAGCAGTTTCCCCGGTAATTCACCCCTCCACTTT
TRBJ1-1	NA	TRBV6-5	NA	CASSRGRSEAFF	TGTGCCAGCAGCCGCGGACGGAGTGAAGCTTTCTTT
TRBJ2-1	TRBD1	TRBV4-1	NA	CASSPGQGAYNEQFF	TGCGCCAGCAGCCCCGGACAGGGGGCCTACAATGAGCAGTTCTTC
TRBJ1-2	NA	TRBV12-2	NA	CASRPRDRGNYGYTF	TGTGCAAGTCGCCCCCGGGACAGGGGAAACTATGGCTACACCTTC
TRBJ1-1	NA	TRBV13	NA	CASSFGRVGVNTEAFF	TGTGCCAGCAGCTTCGGTCGGGTCGGGGTGAACACTGAAGCTTTCTTT
TRBJ2-3	NA	TRBV19	NA	CASSIDRGITDTQYF	TGTGCCAGTAGTATCGATCGGGGTATCACAGATACGCAGTATTTT
TRBJ2-3	NA	TRBV9	NA	CASSVGLGSTDTQYF	TGTGCCAGCAGCGTAGGATTGGGCAGCACAGATACGCAGTATTTT
TRBJ2-5	NA	TRBV6-1	NA	CASSDRDTRGETQYF	TGTGCCAGCAGTGACCGGGACACCCGGGGAGAGACCCAGTACTTC
TRBJ1-1	NA	TRBV6-5	few	CASRVATGTEAFF	TGTGCCAGCCGGGTCGCGACGGGCACTGAAGCTTTCTTT
TRBJ1-2	NA	TRBV29-1	NA	CSVTGQPANYGYTF	TGCAGCGTTACTGGACAGCCCGCTAACTATGGCTACACCTTC
TRBJ2-2	TRBD1	TRBV28	medium-sized	CASSPGDRNPTGELFF	TGTGCCAGCAGCCCCGGGGACAGGAATCCCACCGGGGAGCTGTTTTTT
TRBJ1-5	NA	TRBV19	NA	CASSPPGSRIGNQPQHF	TGTGCCAGTAGTCCCCCGGGGAGCCGTATAGGCAATCAGCCCCAGCATTTT
TRBJ2-3	TRBD2	TRBV7-8	NA	CASSLTGDGLAGGPNTQYF	TGTGCCAGCAGCTTAACCGGCGATGGTCTAGCGGGGGGGCCTAATACGCAGTATTTT
TRBJ1-2	NA	TRBV6-5	NA	CASRDSTYGYTF	TGTGCCAGCAGGGACAGTACCTATGGCTACACCTTC
TRBJ2-5	NA	TRBV30	NA	CAWSFWRVQETQYF	TGTGCCTGGAGCTTCTGGCGGGTCCAAGAGACCCAGTACTTC
TRBJ1-1	TRBD1	TRBV30	NA	CAWRRGQGWNTEAFF	TGTGCCTGGAGGAGGGGACAGGGGTGGAACACTGAAGCTTTCTTT
TRBJ2-7	NA	TRBV5-6	NA	CASSVTAGLSSYEQYF	TGTGCCAGCAGCGTCACGGCCGGGCTGAGCTCCTACGAGCAGTACTTC
TRBJ1-2	NA	TRBV14	medium-sized	CASSRRGGSLSGYTF	TGTGCCAGCAGCCGGAGAGGGGGATCTCTTAGTGGCTACACCTTC
TRBJ1-1	NA	TRBV3-1/TRBV3-2	medium-sized	CASSQGRVNTEAFF	TGTGCCAGCAGCCAAGGAAGAGTGAACACTGAAGCTTTCTTT
TRBJ1-1	TRBD1	TRBV6-1	few	CASSEGAGGRAFF	TGTGCCAGCAGTGAAGGGGCAGGGGGTAGAGCTTTCTTT
TRBJ2-2	TRBD2	TRBV9	NA	CASSVAWGGTNTGELFF	TGTGCCAGCAGCGTAGCTTGGGGGGGAACGAACACCGGGGAGCTGTTTTTT
TRBJ1-1	NA	TRBV7-3	NA	CASSSTGALNTEAFF	TGTGCCAGCAGCTCTACGGGGGCCTTGAACACTGAAGCTTTCTTT
TRBJ2-3	NA	TRBV6-5	NA	CASSRNYDTQYF	TGTGCCAGCAGCCGTAACTACGATACGCAGTATTTT
TRBJ2-4	NA	TRBV21-1	NA	CASSKARFIKNIQYF	TGTGCCAGCAGCAAAGCGAGGTTTATCAAAAACATTCAGTACTTC
TRBJ2-1	TRBD2	TRBV30	medium-sized	CAWSGLAGAIGEQFF	TGTGCCTGGAGCGGACTAGCGGGAGCGATAGGTGAGCAGTTCTTC
TRBJ1-2	TRBD1	TRBV19	few	CASSDRAGYGYTF	TGTGCCAGTAGTGACAGGGCCGGCTATGGCTACACCTTC
TRBJ2-3	NA	TRBV9	few	CASSGRGLAPGDTQYF	TGTGCCAGCAGCGGGAGAGGGCTAGCGCCGGGAGATACGCAGTATTTT
TRBJ2-7	NA	TRBV18	NA	CASSPRAPAPYEQYF	TGTGCCAGCTCACCTAGGGCCCCGGCCCCCTACGAGCAGTACTTC
TRBJ2-3	NA	TRBV11-2	once	CASNHLTVDTQYF	TGTGCCAGCAACCACCTGACAGTAGATACGCAGTATTTT
TRBJ2-7	NA	TRBV6-5	NA	CASSYGVLNYEQYF	TGTGCCAGCAGTTACGGGGTTTTAAACTACGAGCAGTACTTC
TRBJ2-2	NA	TRBV5-8	NA	CASSLQMNTGELFF	TGTGCCAGCAGCTTGCAAATGAACACCGGGGAGCTGTTTTTT
TRBJ2-5	TRBD1	TRBV5-4	NA	CASSLGDRGTQETQYF	TGTGCCAGCAGCTTGGGGGACAGGGGAACACAAGAGACCCAGTACTTC
TRBJ2-7	NA	TRBV19	NA	CASSFASNEQYF	TGTGCCAGTAGTTTCGCTAGCAATGAGCAGTACTTC